This T cell receptor (beta chain) originates from a study of blood T cell repertoires in COVID-19. Produced via immunoSEQ multiplex PCR; TCRdb's table is partial and in-frame only. Among roughly 150,000 clones listed, around 89% were seen once. This CDR3 is built from 15 residues. CDR1 is KGHSH and CDR2 is LQKENI in the germline V gene. With V trimmed by 2 bases and J by 2 bases, 2 bases remained unmatched. The rearrangement links TRBV18 to TRBJ2-3; 9 bases map to TRBD1. The sample comprised peripheral blood. This clonotype was sampled from an elderly woman with acute or convalescent COVID-19. CDR3 bases: TGTGCCAGCTCACCAGGGACAGGGCACACAGATACGCAGTATTTT. Amino acids: CASSPGTGHTDTQYF.